A single sample gave rise to the 21 T cell receptor beta chains below, sequenced in a study of Ad26.COV2.S vaccination and SARS-CoV-2 variants. Treatment defined: over 15 received Ad26.COV2.S at low or high dose, single or two shots; several received placebo; per-sample allocation not given. The samples were gathered on day 63 after the first injection of vaccine or placebo. TCRdb's table, derived via immunoSEQ multiplex PCR, lists solely in-frame clones and lacks some. This sample yields roughly 320,000 clones, of which around four fifths are seen a single time; 2% to 2.5% belongs to the top ten. The sequencing used peripheral blood, collected in a trial of Ad26.COV2.S vaccine versus placebo. These receptors were taken from a person between 18 and 65 years old who received the Ad26.COV2.S COVID-19 vaccine or a placebo.

This sequence joins TRBV5-1 and TRBJ2-3; 10 positions agree with TRBD1. This CDR3 comprises 16 residues. Germline V CDR1 and CDR2: SGHRS, YFSETQ. V shed 4 bases, J shed 6 bases, and the junction held 11 bases outside the gene matches. CDR3 in DNA: TGCGCCAGCAGCGGATGGACAGGGGGATTGTCGGATACGCAGTATTTT. Protein product: CASSGWTGGLSDTQYF.

In its sample, this clone was seen once. The sample holds other DNA sequences that translate to the same CDR3. CDR3 residues: CASSLGTNTEAFF. CDR3 nucleotides: TGTGCCAGCAGCTTGGGAACCAACACTGAAGCTTTCTTT. J is TRBJ1-1 and V is TRBV7-9; D is unresolved. This CDR3 has 13 residues. Germline CDR1 and CDR2: SEHNR and FQNEAQ (reference sequence). V was cut by 3 bases and J by 2 bases, with 7 bases left in between.

This clone turned up a few times. This sequence joins TRBV6-5 and TRBJ2-5; D is uncertain. V lost 6 bases, J lost 0 bases, and 5 bases lay in between. This CDR3 is built from 12 residues. From germline, CDR1 is MNHEY and CDR2 SVGAGI. In nucleotides, the CDR3 is TGTGCCAGCAGCGTGAACCAAGAGACCCAGTACTTC. This codes for CASSVNQETQYF.

V usage is TRBV6-5 and J usage is TRBJ1-4, with a tentative D call TRBD1 (6 bases). Trimming pared 6 bases from V and 6 bases from J, leaving 14 bases between. The CDR3 covers 14 residues. The germline V gene encodes CDR1 MNHEY and CDR2 SVGAGI. The CDR3: CASRYTGTDEKLFF. CDR3 DNA: TGTGCCAGCAGGTACACAGGGACTGATGAAAAACTGTTTTTT.

This chain connects TRBV4-1 to TRBJ2-3; 9 bases align to TRBD2. Germline V CDR1 and CDR2: MGHRA, YSYEKL. This CDR3 is built from 17 residues. V shed 1 base and J 2 bases; nucleotides not matched to a gene: 7. In DNA form, the CDR3 reads TGCGCCAGCAGCCAAGTAAGCGGGGGGTCCAACACAGATACGCAGTATTTT. Translation gives CASSQVSGGSNTDTQYF.

This chain links TRBV4-1 with TRBJ1-4; 8 nucleotides agree with TRBD1. The CDR3 contains 17 residues. The germline V gene has CDR1 MGHRA and CDR2 YSYEKL. The V segment lost 2 bases and the J segment 7 bases; nucleotides outside the gene matches: 12. CDR3 sequence: CASSQSPLDRGGEKLFF. The CDR3 DNA sequence: TGCGCCAGCAGCCAATCTCCCCTTGACAGGGGTGGTGAAAAACTGTTTTTT.

This chain uses TRBV2 with TRBJ1-1, with a weak D call TRBD1 (6 bases). CDR1 and CDR2 from the germline V gene are SNHLY and FYNNEI. Trimming cost V 7 bases and J 5 bases, with 17 bases left between them. This CDR3 has 14 amino acids. This CDR3 reads CASTRAGAGTEAFF. CDR3 coding DNA: TGTGCCAGCACTCGAGCGGGGGCAGGTACTGAAGCTTTCTTT.

The chain employs TRBV28 and TRBJ2-7; D may be TRBD2 (6 bases). The germline V gene encodes CDR1 MDHEN and CDR2 SYDVKM. Deletions cut 9 bases from V and 0 bases from J, with 12 bases between. The CDR3 is 13 amino acids. The CDR3 DNA is TGTGCCAGTCACCGGGGGTCCTCCTACGAGCAGTACTTC. Its translation: CASHRGSSYEQYF. Together with reference TRBV28 and TRBJ2-7, the CDR3 gives the full variable domain: DVKVTQSSRYLVKRTGEKVFLECVQDMDHENMFWYRQDPGLGLRLIYFSYDVKMKEKGDIPEGYSVSREKKERFSLILESASTNQTSMYLCASHRGSSYEQYFGPGTRLTVT.

The chain uses TRBV5-1 and TRBJ1-1, with 8 bases that match TRBD1. Germline V lookup: CDR1 SGHRS, CDR2 YFSETQ. This CDR3 region has 16 residues. V lost 4 bases and J lost 3; bases outside the gene matches: 11. CDR3 sequence (DNA): TGCGCCAGCAGCGCCAAACAGGGGGAAAGTGACACTGAAGCTTTCTTT. This translates into CASSAKQGESDTEAFF.

This clone was seen a single time. The chain links TRBV11-2 to TRBJ2-7; D may match TRBD1 or TRBD2 (5 bases each). There are 14 residues in the CDR3. From germline, CDR1 is SGHAT and CDR2 FQNNGV. The ends were cut back, 6 bases at V and 2 bases at J, with 14 bases in the middle. In DNA form, the CDR3 reads TGTGCCAGCAGTTTTTCGAGGGGTACCTACGAGCAGTACTTC. It specifies CASSFSRGTYEQYF.

This clone is a singleton in its sample. The chain joins TRBV5-1 to TRBJ2-7; D perhaps matches TRBD2 (6 bases). Trimming removed 3 bases from V and 3 bases from J, with 13 bases in between. This CDR3 region has 14 residues. Germline V gene lookup returns CDR1 SGHRS and CDR2 YFSETQ. CDR3 sequence (DNA): TGCGCCAGCAGCTCCGGCCCGGAGGGCTACGAGCAGTACTTC. This sequence encodes CASSSGPEGYEQYF. The full variable domain, its missing parts supplied by reference TRBV5-1 and TRBJ2-7, is KAGVTQTPRYLIKTRGQQVTLSCSPISGHRSVSWYQQTPGQGLQFLFEYFSETQRNKGNFPGRFSGRQFSNSRSEMNVSTLELGDSALYLCASSSGPEGYEQYFGPGTRLTVT.

J is TRBJ2-1 and V is TRBV7-8; perhaps D is TRBD1 or TRBD2 (6 bases each). Deletions cut 3 bases from V and 5 bases from J, with 11 bases between. The CDR3 covers 14 residues. Looked up from germline, CDR1 is SGHVS and CDR2 is FQNEAQ. CDR3 DNA: TGTGCCAGCAGCTTCGCCGGGGGCAACAATGAGCAGTTCTTC. It yields the protein CASSFAGGNNEQFF. The full variable domain, with the rest looked up from reference TRBV7-8 and TRBJ2-1, is GAGVSQSPRYKVAKRGQDVALRCDPISGHVSLFWYQQALGQGPEFLTYFQNEAQLDKSGLPSDRFFAERPEGSVSTLKIQRTQQEDSAVYLCASSFAGGNNEQFFGPGTRLTVL.

This chain links TRBV10-1 with TRBJ1-4; D is ambiguous. V shed 7 bases and J shed 6 bases, with 9 bases lying between them. Germline CDR1 and CDR2: WNHNN and SYGVQD (reference sequence). The CDR3 extends over 12 amino acids. The CDR3 protein is CASKRSDEKLFF. The CDR3 nucleotides are TGCGCCAGCAAACGATCGGATGAAAAACTGTTTTTT.

This chain uses TRBV6-1 with TRBJ1-6; a possible D gene is TRBD1 (5 bases). Germline V gene sequence: CDR1 MNHNS, CDR2 SASEGT. Trimming left V 3 bases short and J 9 bases short, with 12 bases between. CDR3 length equals 14 residues. The CDR3, as DNA: TGTGCCAGCAGTGATACCCAGGGCCTTTCACCCCTCCACTTT. As protein: CASSDTQGLSPLHF.

This clone was seen more than once but under ten times. This chain connects TRBV11-3 to TRBJ1-1; 8 nucleotides align to TRBD1. This CDR3 has 14 residues. Germline-derived CDR1 and CDR2 are SGHNT and YENEEA. V shed 4 bases and J 5 bases; nucleotides not matched to a gene: 6. The CDR3 coding sequence is TGTGCCAGCAGCTCCCGGACAGGGTATACTGAAGCTTTCTTT. This gives the protein CASSSRTGYTEAFF. Full variable domain (rest looked up from reference TRBV11-3 and TRBJ1-1): EAGVVQSPRYKIIEKKQPVAFWCNPISGHNTLYWYLQNLGQGPELLIRYENEEAVDDSQLPKDRFSAERLKGVDSTLKIQPAELGDSAVYLCASSSRTGYTEAFFGQGTRLTVV.

The chain employs TRBV5-5 and TRBJ2-5; D is unclear. Between the trimmed V and J ends, which lost 0 bases and 2 bases, there was a span of 11 bases. The germline V gene has CDR1 SGHKS and CDR2 YYEKEE (reference sequence). This CDR3 has 15 residues. The CDR3 nucleotides read TGTGCCAGCAGCTTGGAGGTCGATCGTCAAGAGACCCAGTACTTC. The encoded protein is CASSLEVDRQETQYF. Together with reference TRBV5-5 and TRBJ2-5, the CDR3 gives the full variable domain: DAGVTQSPTHLIKTRGQQVTLRCSPISGHKSVSWYQQVLGQGPQFIFQYYEKEERGRGNFPDRFSARQFPNYSSELNVNALLLGDSALYLCASSLEVDRQETQYFGPGTRLLVL.

This clone was counted only a few times. The chain is built from TRBV12-3 or TRBV12-4 and TRBJ2-1; D gene unclear. This CDR3 has 13 residues. V lost 2 bases to trimming and J lost 12 bases, with 14 bases between them. The CDR3 DNA is TGTGCCAGCAGTTTAATGCTCGATGCTGGGCAGTTCTTC. It is translated as CASSLMLDAGQFF.

This clone showed up just once. The gene calls are TRBV7-2 and TRBJ2-5; a weak D match, TRBD2 (7 bases). This CDR3 comprises 17 residues. Per germline, CDR1 SGHTA and CDR2 FQGNSA. The V end lost 5 bases, the J end lost 6 bases, and 25 bases lay between the germline ends. CDR3: CASSPRGAGRRVKTQYF. CDR3 in DNA: TGTGCCAGCAGCCCCCGGGGGGCGGGGCGACGTGTAAAGACCCAGTACTTC.

V gene TRBV19 combines with J gene TRBJ1-2; the match to TRBD1 covers 7 bases. The CDR3 sequence is 14 residues long. J was trimmed by 8 bases and V by 3 bases; bases with no gene match: 9. Germline CDR1 and CDR2: LNHDA and SQIVND (reference sequence). The CDR3 coding sequence is TGTGCCAGTAGTATCCAGGGAACACAGGGGGGCTACACCTTC. This codes for CASSIQGTQGGYTF.

This chain joins TRBV12-3 or TRBV12-4 and TRBJ1-2; D may be TRBD1 (5 bases). V was cut by 3 bases and J by 6 bases, with 11 bases left in between. CDR3 length equals 13 residues. The CDR3 here is CASSLSRVDGYTF. CDR3 in DNA: TGTGCCAGCAGTTTGTCCAGGGTGGATGGCTACACCTTC.

The chain links TRBV3-1 (or the pseudogene TRBV3-2) to TRBJ2-7; 7 bases agree with TRBD2. CDR3 length: 13 amino acids. V lost 5 bases to trimming and J lost 2 bases; unmatched junction nucleotides: 3. Germline assignment: CDR1 LGHDT and CDR2 YNNKEL (reference sequence). CDR3 sequence reads: CASSRDYTYEQYF. CDR3 sequence (DNA): TGTGCCAGCAGCAGGGACTACACCTACGAGCAGTACTTC.